The 6 T cell receptor beta chains in this list originate from one sample, sequenced in a study of OX40 agonist ivuxolimab in advanced cancers. Only in-frame clones appear in the TCRdb table, and some are missing; sequencing was by immunoSEQ multiplex PCR. The repertoire includes 20,000 to 25,000 clones, 85% of them detected once, and approximately 35% sits in the top ten. The input for sequencing was CD4+ or CD8+ T cells sorted from blood, taken in a trial of the OX40 agonist ivuxolimab. The origin of the receptors is an adult with an advanced solid tumor such as melanoma, head and neck, liver or kidney cancer.

This clone is classed as large. The CDR3 protein is CASSTHRAGGTEAFF. CDR3 nucleotide sequence: TGTGCCAGCAGTACGCACAGGGCCGGAGGGACTGAAGCTTTCTTT. J is TRBJ1-1 and V is TRBV6-6; TRBD1 is a possible D gene (6 bases). This CDR3 is 15 amino acids long. V lost 5 bases and J 5 bases, leaving 18 bases between the germline ends. The V gene's germline CDR1 is MNHNY and CDR2 SVGAGI (reference sequence).

The V and J genes are TRBV19 and TRBJ2-1, with 11 bases fitting TRBD1. V was pared by 9 bases and J by 3 bases, with 1 base of the junction left unmatched. The CDR3 sequence is 13 residues long. Per the germline V gene, CDR1 is LNHDA and CDR2 is SQIVND (reference sequence). CDR3 residues: CASGTGGYNEQFF. In nucleotides, the CDR3 is TGTGCCAGCGGGACAGGGGGCTACAATGAGCAGTTCTTC.

The rearrangement joins TRBV4-2 to TRBJ1-6, with unresolved D. CDR3 length: 13 amino acids. V lost 5 bases, J lost 9 bases, and 11 bases lay in between. Germline V gives CDR1 LGHNA, CDR2 YNFKEQ. Here the CDR3 reads CASSLGGSSPLHF. In DNA form, the CDR3 reads TGTGCCAGCAGCTTAGGAGGAAGTTCACCCCTCCACTTT.

The chain links TRBV10-3 to TRBJ2-5, with D unresolved. The end of the DNA fits TRBJ2-7 better, so the J call may be wrong. Germline V gene lookup returns CDR1 ENHRY and CDR2 SYGVKD. There are 14 residues in the CDR3. The CDR3, as DNA: TGTGCCATCAGTGAAACAAGTAGCTCCTACGAGCAGTACTTC. This translates into CAISETSSSYEQYF.

This chain uses TRBV11-1 with TRBJ1-1; possibly TRBD1 for D (6 bases). CDR3 length: 15 residues. Germline V gene data show CDR1 as SGHAT and CDR2 as FQDESV (reference sequence). V was pared by 7 bases and J by 4 bases, with 19 bases between. The CDR3 coding sequence is TGTGCCAGCAACCCGTGGGCAGGGGCGACCACTGAAGCTTTCTTT. Protein sequence: CASNPWAGATTEAFF.

This clone was counted between two and nine times. V usage is TRBV6-6 and J usage is TRBJ1-5; 7 nucleotides align to TRBD1. The V gene end was trimmed by 6 bases and the J gene end by 6 bases; junction bases not matched to a gene: 11. Per the germline V gene, CDR1 is MNHNY and CDR2 is SVGAGI (reference sequence). The CDR3 extends over 15 amino acids. The CDR3 sequence: CASSTDREEGQPQHF. CDR3 coding DNA: TGTGCCAGCAGCACAGACAGGGAGGAAGGTCAGCCCCAGCATTTT.